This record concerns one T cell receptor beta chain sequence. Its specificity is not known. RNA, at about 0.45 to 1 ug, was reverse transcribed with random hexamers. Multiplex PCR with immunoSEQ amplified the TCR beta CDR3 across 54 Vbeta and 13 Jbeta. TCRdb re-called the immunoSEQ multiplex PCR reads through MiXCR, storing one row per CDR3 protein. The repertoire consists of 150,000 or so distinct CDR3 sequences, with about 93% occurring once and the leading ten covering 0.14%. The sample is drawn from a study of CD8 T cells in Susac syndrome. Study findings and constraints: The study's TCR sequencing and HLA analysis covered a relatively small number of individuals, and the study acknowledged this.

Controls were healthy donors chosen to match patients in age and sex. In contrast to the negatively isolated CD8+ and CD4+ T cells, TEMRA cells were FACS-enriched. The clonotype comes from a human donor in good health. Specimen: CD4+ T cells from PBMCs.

The CDR3: CASSVGPSYEQYF. In nucleotides, the CDR3 is TGTGCCAGCAGCGTAGGTCCTTCCTACGAGCAGTACTTC. The chain links TRBV9 to TRBJ2-7; no firm D call. The CDR3 is 13 amino acids. CDR1 is SGDLS and CDR2 is YYNGEE in the germline V gene. The ends were cut back, 0 bases at V and 1 base at J, with 5 bases in the middle.